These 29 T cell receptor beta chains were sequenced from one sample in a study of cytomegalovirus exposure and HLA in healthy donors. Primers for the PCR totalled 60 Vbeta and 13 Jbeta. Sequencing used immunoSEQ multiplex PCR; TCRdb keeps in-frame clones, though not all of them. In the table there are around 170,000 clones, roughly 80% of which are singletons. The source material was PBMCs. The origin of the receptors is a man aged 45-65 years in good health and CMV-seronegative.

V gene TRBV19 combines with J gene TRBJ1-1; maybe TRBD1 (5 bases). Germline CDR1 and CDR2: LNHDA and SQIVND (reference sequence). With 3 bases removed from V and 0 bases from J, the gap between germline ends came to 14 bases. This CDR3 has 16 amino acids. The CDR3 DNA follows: TGTGCCAGTAGTATCAGGGAAACGAGAGTGAACACTGAAGCTTTCTTT. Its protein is CASSIRETRVNTEAFF.

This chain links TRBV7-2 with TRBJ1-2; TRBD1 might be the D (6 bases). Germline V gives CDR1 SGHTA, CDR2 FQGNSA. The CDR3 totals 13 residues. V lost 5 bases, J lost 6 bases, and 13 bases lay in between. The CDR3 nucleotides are TGTGCCAGCAGCAAATCATACAGGGATGGCTACACCTTC. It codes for CASSKSYRDGYTF.

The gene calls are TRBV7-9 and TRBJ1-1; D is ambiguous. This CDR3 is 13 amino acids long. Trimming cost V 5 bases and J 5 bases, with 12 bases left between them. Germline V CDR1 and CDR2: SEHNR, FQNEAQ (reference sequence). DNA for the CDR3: TGTGCCAGCAGCGACGGAGCGCGAACTGAAGCTTTCTTT. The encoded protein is CASSDGARTEAFF.

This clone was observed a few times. The CDR3 nucleotides read TGTGCCAGCAGTGAAGCCGACGGACACTTGGATCAGCCCCAGCATTTT. This codes for CASSEADGHLDQPQHF. V and J are TRBV6-1 and TRBJ1-5, with a possible D match to TRBD1 (5 bases). V was clipped by 0 bases and J by 5 bases, with 14 bases between them. The CDR3 is 16 amino acids. The germline CDR1 and CDR2 sequences are MNHNS and SASEGT.

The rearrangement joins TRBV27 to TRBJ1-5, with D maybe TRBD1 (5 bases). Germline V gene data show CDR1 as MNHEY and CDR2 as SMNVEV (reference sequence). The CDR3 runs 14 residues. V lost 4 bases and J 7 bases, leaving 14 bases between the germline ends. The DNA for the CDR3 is TGTGCCAGCAGTTCGACAGTGGGAAGCCAGCCCCAGCATTTT. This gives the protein CASSSTVGSQPQHF.

The CDR3 loop reads CASSGGGAGSEQYF. The CDR3 DNA reads as TGTGCCAGCAGCGGAGGCGGGGCAGGTTCCGAGCAGTACTTC. The chain recombines TRBV9 with TRBJ2-7; D possibly corresponds to TRBD2 (6 bases). Germline CDR1 is SGDLS and CDR2 is YYNGEE. The CDR3 covers 14 residues. Trimming removed 3 bases at V and 6 bases at J, with 16 bases between.

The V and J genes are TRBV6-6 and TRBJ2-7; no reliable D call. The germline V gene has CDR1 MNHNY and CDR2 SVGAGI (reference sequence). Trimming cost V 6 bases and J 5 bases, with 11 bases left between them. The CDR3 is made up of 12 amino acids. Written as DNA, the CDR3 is TGTGCCAGCAGACCCTCCACTCACGAGCAGTACTTC. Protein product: CASRPSTHEQYF.

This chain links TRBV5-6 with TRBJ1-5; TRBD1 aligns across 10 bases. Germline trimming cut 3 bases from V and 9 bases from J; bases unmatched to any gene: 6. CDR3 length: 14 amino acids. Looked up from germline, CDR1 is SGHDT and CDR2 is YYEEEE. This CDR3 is CASSSWTGGRPQHF. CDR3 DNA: TGTGCCAGCAGCTCCTGGACAGGGGGAAGGCCCCAGCATTTT.

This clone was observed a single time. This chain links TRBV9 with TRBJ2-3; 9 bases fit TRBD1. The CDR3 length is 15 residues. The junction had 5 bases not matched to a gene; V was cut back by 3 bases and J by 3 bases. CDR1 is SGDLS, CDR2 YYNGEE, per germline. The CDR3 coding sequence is TGTGCCAGCAGCGCCGGGACAGGGCGAACAGATACGCAGTATTTT. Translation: CASSAGTGRTDTQYF.

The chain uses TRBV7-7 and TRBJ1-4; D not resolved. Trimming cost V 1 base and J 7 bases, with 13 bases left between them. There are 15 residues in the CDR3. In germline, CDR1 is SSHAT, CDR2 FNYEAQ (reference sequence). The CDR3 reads CASSLEPGRAEKLFF. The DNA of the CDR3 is TGTGCCAGCAGCTTAGAGCCCGGGAGGGCTGAAAAACTGTTTTTT.

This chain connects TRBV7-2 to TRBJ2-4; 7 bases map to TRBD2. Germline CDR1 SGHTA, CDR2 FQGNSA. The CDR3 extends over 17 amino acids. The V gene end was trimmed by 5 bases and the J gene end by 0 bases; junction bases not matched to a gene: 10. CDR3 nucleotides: TGTGCCAGCAGCCCGGTGATAGCGGGTTTAGCCAAAAACATTCAGTACTTC. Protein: CASSPVIAGLAKNIQYF.

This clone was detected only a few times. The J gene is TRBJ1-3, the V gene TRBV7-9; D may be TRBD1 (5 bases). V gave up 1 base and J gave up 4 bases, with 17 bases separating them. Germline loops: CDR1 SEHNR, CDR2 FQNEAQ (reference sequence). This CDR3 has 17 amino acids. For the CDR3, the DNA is TGTGCCAGCAGCTTAGATTTGTATGACAGAAAAGGAAACACCATATATTTT. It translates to CASSLDLYDRKGNTIYF.

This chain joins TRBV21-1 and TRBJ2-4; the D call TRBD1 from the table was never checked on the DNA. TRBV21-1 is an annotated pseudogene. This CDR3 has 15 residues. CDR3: CASSMTRLAKNIQYF. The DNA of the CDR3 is TGTGCCAGCAGCATGACACGTCTAGCCAAAAACATTCAGTACTTC.

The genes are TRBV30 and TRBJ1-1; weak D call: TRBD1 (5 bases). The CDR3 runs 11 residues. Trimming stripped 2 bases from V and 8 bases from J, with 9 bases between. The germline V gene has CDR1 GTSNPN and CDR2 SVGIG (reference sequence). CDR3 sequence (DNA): TGTGCCTGGAGTATTGACAGCGAAGCTTTCTTT. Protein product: CAWSIDSEAFF.

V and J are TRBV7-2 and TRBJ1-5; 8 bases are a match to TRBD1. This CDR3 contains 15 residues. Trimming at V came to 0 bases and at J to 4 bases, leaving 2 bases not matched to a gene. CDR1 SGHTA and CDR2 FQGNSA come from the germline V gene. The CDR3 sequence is CASSLAGTGNQPQHF. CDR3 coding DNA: TGTGCCAGCAGCTTAGCAGGGACAGGTAATCAGCCCCAGCATTTT.

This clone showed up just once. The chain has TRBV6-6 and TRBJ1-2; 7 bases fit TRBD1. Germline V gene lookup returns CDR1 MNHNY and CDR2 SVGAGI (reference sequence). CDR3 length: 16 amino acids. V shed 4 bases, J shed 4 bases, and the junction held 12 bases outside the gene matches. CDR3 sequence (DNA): TGTGCCAGCAGTTCGGTCAACAGGGGAGAGGCCTATGGCTACACCTTC. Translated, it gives CASSSVNRGEAYGYTF.

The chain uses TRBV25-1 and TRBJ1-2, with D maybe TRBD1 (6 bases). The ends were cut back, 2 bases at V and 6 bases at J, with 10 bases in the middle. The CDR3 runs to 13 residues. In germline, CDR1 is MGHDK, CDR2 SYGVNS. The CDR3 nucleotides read TGTGCCAGCAGTGAAACAGGGTATAATGGCTACACCTTC. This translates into CASSETGYNGYTF.

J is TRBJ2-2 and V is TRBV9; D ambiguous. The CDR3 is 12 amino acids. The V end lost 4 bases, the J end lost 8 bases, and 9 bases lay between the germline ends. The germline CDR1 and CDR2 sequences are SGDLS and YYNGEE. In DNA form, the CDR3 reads TGTGCCAGCAGCTTATTACTTGGGGAGCTGTTTTTT. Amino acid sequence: CASSLLLGELFF.

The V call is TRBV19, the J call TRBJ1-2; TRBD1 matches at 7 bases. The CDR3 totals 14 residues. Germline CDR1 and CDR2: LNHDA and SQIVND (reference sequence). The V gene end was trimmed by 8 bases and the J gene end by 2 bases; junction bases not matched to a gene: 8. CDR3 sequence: CASEEGQFNYGYTF. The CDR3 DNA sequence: TGTGCCAGTGAAGAGGGACAGTTCAACTATGGCTACACCTTC. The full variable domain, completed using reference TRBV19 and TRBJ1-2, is DGGITQSPKYLFRKEGQNVTLSCEQNLNHDAMYWYRQDPGQGLRLIYYSQIVNDFQKGDIAEGYSVSREKKESFPLTVTSAQKNPTAFYLCASEEGQFNYGYTFGSGTRLTVV.

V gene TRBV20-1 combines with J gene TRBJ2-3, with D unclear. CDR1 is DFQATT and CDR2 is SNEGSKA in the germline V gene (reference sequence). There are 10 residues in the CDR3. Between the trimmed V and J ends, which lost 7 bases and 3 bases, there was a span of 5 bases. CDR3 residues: CSGRTDTQYF. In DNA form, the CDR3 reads TGCAGTGGTCGGACAGATACGCAGTATTTT.

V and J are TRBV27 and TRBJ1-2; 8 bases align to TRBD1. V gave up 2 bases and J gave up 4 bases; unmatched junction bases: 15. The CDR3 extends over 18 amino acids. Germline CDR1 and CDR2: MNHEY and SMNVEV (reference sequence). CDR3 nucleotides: TGTGCCAGCAGTTTAAATGAGGACAGGGCGGCGACGGGCTATGGCTACACCTTC. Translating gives CASSLNEDRAATGYGYTF.

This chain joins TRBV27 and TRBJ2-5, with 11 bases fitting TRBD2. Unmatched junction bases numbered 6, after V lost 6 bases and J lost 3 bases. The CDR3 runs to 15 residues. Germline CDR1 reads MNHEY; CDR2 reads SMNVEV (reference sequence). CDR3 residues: CASSPTSGGKETQYF. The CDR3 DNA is TGTGCCAGCAGCCCAACTAGCGGGGGTAAAGAGACCCAGTACTTC.

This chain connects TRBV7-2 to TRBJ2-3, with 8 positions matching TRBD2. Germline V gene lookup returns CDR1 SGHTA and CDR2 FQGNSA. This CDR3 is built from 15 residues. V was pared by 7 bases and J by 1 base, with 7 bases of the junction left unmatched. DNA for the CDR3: TGTGCCAGCACGCTGACTAGCGCACGCACAGATACGCAGTATTTT. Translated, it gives CASTLTSARTDTQYF.

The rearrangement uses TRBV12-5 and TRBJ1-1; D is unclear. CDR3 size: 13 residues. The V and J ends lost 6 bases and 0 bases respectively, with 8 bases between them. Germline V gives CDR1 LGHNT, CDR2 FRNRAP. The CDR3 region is CASGFRLNTEAFF. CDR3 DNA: TGTGCTAGTGGCTTTCGGTTGAACACTGAAGCTTTCTTT.

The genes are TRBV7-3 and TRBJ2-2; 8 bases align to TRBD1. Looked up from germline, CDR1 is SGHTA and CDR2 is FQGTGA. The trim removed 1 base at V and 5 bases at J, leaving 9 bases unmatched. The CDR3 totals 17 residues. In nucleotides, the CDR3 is TGTGCCAGCAGCTTAAGTTCTAACAGGGGGACGACCGGGGAGCTGTTTTTT. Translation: CASSLSSNRGTTGELFF.

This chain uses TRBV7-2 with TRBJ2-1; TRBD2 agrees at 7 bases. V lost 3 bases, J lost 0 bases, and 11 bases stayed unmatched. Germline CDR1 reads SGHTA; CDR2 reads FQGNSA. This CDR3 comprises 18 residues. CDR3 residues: CASSFPPGRGSSYNEQFF. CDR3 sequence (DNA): TGTGCCAGCAGCTTCCCCCCCGGGCGGGGGAGCTCCTACAATGAGCAGTTCTTC.

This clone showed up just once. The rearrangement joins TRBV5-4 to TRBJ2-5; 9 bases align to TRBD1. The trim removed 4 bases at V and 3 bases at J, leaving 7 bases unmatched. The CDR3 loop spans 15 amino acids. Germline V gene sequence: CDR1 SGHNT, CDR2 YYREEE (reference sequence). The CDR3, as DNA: TGTGCCAGCAGCGGAGCGGGACAGGGTAAAGAGACCCAGTACTTC. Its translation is CASSGAGQGKETQYF. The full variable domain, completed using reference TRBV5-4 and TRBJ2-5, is ETGVTQSPTHLIKTRGQQVTLRCSSQSGHNTVSWYQQALGQGPQFIFQYYREEENGRGNFPPRFSGLQFPNYSSELNVNALELDDSALYLCASSGAGQGKETQYFGPGTRLLVL.

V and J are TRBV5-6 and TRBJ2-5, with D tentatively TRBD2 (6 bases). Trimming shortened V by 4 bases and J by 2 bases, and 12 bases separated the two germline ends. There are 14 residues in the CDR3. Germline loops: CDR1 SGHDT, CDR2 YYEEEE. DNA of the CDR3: TGTGCCAGCAGCAACGCGGGACTGCAAGAGACCCAGTACTTC. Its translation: CASSNAGLQETQYF.

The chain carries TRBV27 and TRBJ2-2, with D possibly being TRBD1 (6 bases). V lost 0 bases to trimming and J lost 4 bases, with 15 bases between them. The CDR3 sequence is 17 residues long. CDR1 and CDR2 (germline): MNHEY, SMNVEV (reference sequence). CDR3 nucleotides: TGTGCCAGCAGTTTATCTAGAACAGGGTCTATCACCGGGGAGCTGTTTTTT. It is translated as CASSLSRTGSITGELFF.